These 31 T cell receptor beta chains came from one sample sequenced in a study of T cell changes during pregnancy in multiple sclerosis. TCRdb keeps only in-frame clones here, not all; method: immunoSEQ multiplex PCR. The sample lists roughly 20,000 clones; around 88% were seen once. Material: CD8+ T cells from peripheral blood mononuclear cells, obtained in the first trimester of pregnancy. These receptors were taken from a female donor with multiple sclerosis, enrolled in a pregnancy study.

This chain links TRBV7-4 with TRBJ2-7, with 7 positions matching TRBD2. This CDR3 spans 16 amino acids. CDR1 is SGHVT and CDR2 is SQSDAQ in the germline V gene. V was pared by 4 bases and J by 5 bases, with 14 bases of the junction left unmatched. The CDR3 DNA reads TGTGCCAGCAGCTCCTACCAGGGAGGGGCCTGGGACGAGCAGTACTTC. This sequence encodes CASSSYQGGAWDEQYF.

In its sample, this clone was seen many times. The rearrangement joins TRBV21-1 to TRBJ1-6. TRBV21-1 is reported as a pseudogene. CDR3 length equals 15 residues. The CDR3 sequence is CAGPPGEDKNSPLHF. CDR3 bases: TGTGCCGGCCCCCCGGGGGAGGATAAGAATTCACCCCTCCACTTT.

The chain couples TRBV27 to TRBJ2-1, with D possibly matching TRBD1 (5 bases). Deletions cut 2 bases from V and 2 bases from J, with 16 bases between. Germline values: CDR1 MNHEY, CDR2 SMNVEV (reference sequence). CDR3 length: 17 amino acids. The CDR3 bases are TGTGCCAGCAGTTTACGAAACCCCATGACAGCCTACAATGAGCAGTTCTTC. The encoded protein is CASSLRNPMTAYNEQFF.

V is TRBV7-2 and J is TRBJ2-5; 14 bases map to TRBD2. The CDR3 has 17 residues. The germline V gene has CDR1 SGHTA and CDR2 FQGNSA. J lost 11 bases, V lost 5 bases, and 16 bases had no gene match. CDR3 bases: TGTGCCAGCAGCAGCCGGACAGGGGGACTAGCGGGAGAAAAACAGTACTTC. Translation gives CASSSRTGGLAGEKQYF.

The rearrangement links TRBV15 to TRBJ2-7; 11 bases line up with TRBD2. From germline, CDR1 is LNHNV and CDR2 YYDKDF (reference sequence). The CDR3 totals 15 residues. J was trimmed by 5 bases and V by 1 base; bases with no gene match: 4. CDR3 nucleotide sequence: TGTGCCACCAGCAGAGGACTAGCGGGACTCAACGAGCAGTACTTC. It specifies CATSRGLAGLNEQYF.

This chain connects TRBV11-3 to TRBJ2-5; the D is unclear. The length of the CDR3 is 13 residues. Looked up from germline, CDR1 is SGHNT and CDR2 is YENEEA. V dropped 1 base and J dropped 0 bases, with 3 bases sitting between them. The CDR3 here is CASSLADQETQYF. The DNA for the CDR3 is TGTGCCAGCAGCTTAGCGGACCAAGAGACCCAGTACTTC. The full variable domain, rest sourced from reference TRBV11-3 and TRBJ2-5, is EAGVVQSPRYKIIEKKQPVAFWCNPISGHNTLYWYLQNLGQGPELLIRYENEEAVDDSQLPKDRFSAERLKGVDSTLKIQPAELGDSAVYLCASSLADQETQYFGPGTRLLVL.

The chain has TRBV7-3 and TRBJ2-1, with 12 positions matching TRBD2. This CDR3 region has 15 residues. The V gene's germline CDR1 is SGHTA and CDR2 FQGTGA. With 5 bases clipped from V and 6 bases from J, the junction kept 5 bases outside the gene matches. CDR3 DNA: TGTGCCAGCAGCCCCGGACTAGCGGGATTCAATGAGCAGTTCTTC. Its translation is CASSPGLAGFNEQFF.

The rearrangement joins TRBV6-5 to TRBJ2-5; no clear D gene. The CDR3 is made up of 14 amino acids. CDR1 is MNHEY, CDR2 SVGAGI, per germline. V gave up 5 bases and J gave up 3 bases, with 13 bases separating them. Here the CDR3 DNA reads TGTGCCAGCAGTCAACTACGGAACGAAGAGACCCAGTACTTC. Its translation: CASSQLRNEETQYF.

The gene calls are TRBV14 and TRBJ2-1; tentatively, D is TRBD1 (6 bases). Germline-derived CDR1 and CDR2 are SGHDN and FVKESK. Trimming pared 6 bases from V and 9 bases from J, leaving 15 bases between. There are 13 residues in the CDR3. CDR3 sequence reads: CASSLQGSAEQFF. The CDR3, as DNA: TGTGCCAGCAGTTTACAGGGATCCGCTGAGCAGTTCTTC. Full variable domain (rest looked up from reference TRBV14 and TRBJ2-1): EAGVTQFPSHSVIEKGQTVTLRCDPISGHDNLYWYRRVMGKEIKFLLHFVKESKQDESGMPNNRFLAERTGGTYSTLKVQPAELEDSGVYFCASSLQGSAEQFFGPGTRLTVL.

There are a few counts of this clone. The chain joins TRBV7-9 to TRBJ2-3, with TRBD2 as a possible D gene (6 bases). The CDR3 has 18 amino acids. Germline V gene lookup returns CDR1 SEHNR and CDR2 FQNEAQ (reference sequence). V was pared by 5 bases and J by 0 bases, with 21 bases between. CDR3: CASSRPGGSGTSTDTQYF. As DNA, the CDR3 is TGTGCCAGCAGCAGGCCCGGGGGTAGCGGAACTAGCACAGATACGCAGTATTTT.

The J gene is TRBJ1-1, the V gene TRBV7-9, with 11 bases matching TRBD1. J gave up 5 bases and V 5 bases, and 19 bases lay outside the gene matches. The CDR3 spans 19 residues. Per the germline V gene, CDR1 is SEHNR and CDR2 is FQNEAQ (reference sequence). The CDR3 sequence: CASSPGQGAAVRRETEAFF. The CDR3 DNA follows: TGTGCCAGCAGCCCTGGACAGGGGGCCGCCGTTCGTCGGGAAACTGAAGCTTTCTTT.

V is TRBV27 and J is TRBJ1-2; TRBD1 matches 8 bases. Germline-derived CDR1 and CDR2 are MNHEY and SMNVEV (reference sequence). Trimming removed 4 bases from V and 5 bases from J; junction bases left unmatched: 6. The CDR3 is 14 amino acids. CDR3 sequence: CASSSGGAVYGYTF. For the CDR3, the DNA is TGTGCCAGCAGTTCAGGGGGCGCGGTGTATGGCTACACCTTC.

The chain has TRBV4-1 and TRBJ2-1; 7 bases align to TRBD1. V trimming: 0 bases; J trimming: 14 bases; junction bases outside the gene matches: 4. The CDR3 totals 12 residues. CDR1 and CDR2 (germline): MGHRA, YSYEKL. DNA for the CDR3: TGCGCCAGCAGCCAAGATTGGGGACAGAAGTTCTTC. It yields the protein CASSQDWGQKFF.

The V and J genes are TRBV4-1 and TRBJ1-5; possibly TRBD1 for D (5 bases). The V end lost 3 bases, the J end lost 8 bases, and 20 bases lay between the germline ends. Per the germline V gene, CDR1 is MGHRA and CDR2 is YSYEKL. The CDR3 runs to 16 residues. The CDR3 region has the DNA TGCGCCAGCAGCCAGAAGATCGGACACGACTTTGAGCCCCAGCATTTT. Its protein product is CASSQKIGHDFEPQHF.

The V call is TRBV27, the J call TRBJ2-7, with unresolved D. Germline CDR1 and CDR2: MNHEY and SMNVEV (reference sequence). Trimming removed 3 bases at V and 1 base at J, with 13 bases between. The CDR3 loop spans 15 amino acids. The CDR3 spells CASSLGSPPSYEQYF. The CDR3 bases are TGTGCCAGCAGTTTGGGCAGCCCCCCTTCCTACGAGCAGTACTTC.

The chain has TRBV4-3 and TRBJ2-7; a possible D gene is TRBD1 (6 bases). This CDR3 is built from 14 residues. Trimming removed 4 bases at V and 7 bases at J, with 17 bases between. CDR1 is LGHNA, CDR2 YSLEER, per germline. This CDR3 reads CASSLGHRTGEQYF. CDR3 in DNA: TGCGCCAGCAGCCTGGGACACCGAACGGGGGAGCAGTACTTC.

V is TRBV30 and J is TRBJ2-7, with a weak D call TRBD1 (5 bases). V shed 3 bases and J shed 5 bases, with 14 bases lying between them. This CDR3 is 13 amino acids long. Germline CDR1 reads GTSNPN; CDR2 reads SVGIG (reference sequence). In DNA, the CDR3 is TGTGCCTGGAGCACATCCATCAGGGACGAGCAGTACTTC. This codes for CAWSTSIRDEQYF.

The CDR3 reads CASGPSKGETQYF. The CDR3 nucleotides are TGCGCCAGCGGACCCTCGAAGGGGGAGACCCAGTACTTC. The chain recombines TRBV5-1 with TRBJ2-5; possible D gene TRBD1, 5 bases. CDR3 length: 13 amino acids. The V gene lost 7 bases and the J gene lost 5 bases, with 15 bases spanning the gap. Germline CDR1 reads SGHRS; CDR2 reads YFSETQ.

The chain employs TRBV27 and TRBJ2-7, with D uncertain. Trimming took off 2 bases at V and 2 bases at J, with 7 bases between the two ends. Germline V gene lookup returns CDR1 MNHEY and CDR2 SMNVEV (reference sequence). CDR3 length equals 13 residues. Here the CDR3 reads CASSLKQTYEQYF. As DNA, the CDR3 is TGTGCCAGCAGTTTAAAACAGACCTACGAGCAGTACTTC.

The chain links TRBV6-5 to TRBJ1-5, with no clear D. V lost 5 bases, J lost 1 base, and 12 bases lay in between. The CDR3 is 15 residues long. Germline V lookup: CDR1 MNHEY, CDR2 SVGAGI. This CDR3 is CASSTDPWSNQPQHF. The CDR3 nucleotides are TGTGCCAGCAGTACAGATCCATGGAGCAATCAGCCCCAGCATTTT.

This clone was detected only once. CDR3 region: CASSRLAGEYNEQFF. DNA of the CDR3: TGTGCCAGCAGTCGTCTAGCGGGGGAATACAATGAGCAGTTCTTC. The genes are TRBV6-5 and TRBJ2-1; 10 bases agree with TRBD2. CDR1 is MNHEY, CDR2 SVGAGI, per germline. V trimming: 5 bases; J trimming: 4 bases; junction bases outside the gene matches: 5. The CDR3 has 15 amino acids.

The chain has TRBV19 and TRBJ1-2; the D gene is possibly TRBD1 (6 bases). V was shortened by 2 bases and J by 7 bases, with 17 bases between the two germline ends. The CDR3 is 15 amino acids. Per germline, CDR1 LNHDA and CDR2 SQIVND (reference sequence). The CDR3 region has the DNA TGTGCCAGTAGTATATACCACAGGGAACTGACTGGCTACACCTTC. Its translation: CASSIYHRELTGYTF.

The CDR3 spells CASSPHQRGQPQHF. CDR3 DNA sequence: TGTGCCAGCAGCCCGCATCAAAGGGGTCAGCCCCAGCATTTT. J is TRBJ1-5 and V is TRBV7-2, with D perhaps TRBD1 (5 bases). Germline CDR1 SGHTA, CDR2 FQGNSA. The V and J ends lost 5 bases and 6 bases respectively, with 14 bases between them. The CDR3 loop spans 14 amino acids.

This clone has a single count. V is TRBV10-2 and J is TRBJ2-2; the match to TRBD1 covers 9 bases. With V trimmed by 6 bases and J by 6 bases, 8 bases remained unmatched. The length of the CDR3 is 15 residues. Germline CDR1 and CDR2: WSHSY and SAAADI. The CDR3 sequence is CASRVGQGSAGELFF. The CDR3 bases are TGCGCCAGCAGAGTGGGACAGGGCAGTGCCGGGGAGCTGTTTTTT.

The DNA of the CDR3 is TGTGCCAGCAGTTTAGAAACAGGGAGCGGAAACACCATATATTTT. Its protein is CASSLETGSGNTIYF. The genes are TRBV28 and TRBJ1-3, with D perhaps TRBD1 (6 bases). This CDR3 region has 15 residues. In germline, CDR1 is MDHEN, CDR2 SYDVKM. V lost 2 bases, J lost 4 bases, and 12 bases lay in between.

The chain has TRBV5-1 and TRBJ2-1; TRBD2 matches at 7 bases. There are 14 residues in the CDR3. The V segment lost 4 bases and the J segment 4 bases; nucleotides outside the gene matches: 5. Germline V gene sequence: CDR1 SGHRS, CDR2 YFSETQ. The CDR3 loop is CASSLSSGYNEQFF. Here the CDR3 DNA reads TGCGCCAGCAGCCTGTCTAGCGGATACAATGAGCAGTTCTTC.

The gene calls are TRBV5-1 and TRBJ2-7, with D perhaps TRBD2 (6 bases). Per the germline V gene, CDR1 is SGHRS and CDR2 is YFSETQ. The CDR3 has 13 residues. The V end lost 0 bases, the J end lost 4 bases, and 8 bases lay between the germline ends. This chain's CDR3 is CASSLGTKYEQYF. In DNA form, the CDR3 reads TGCGCCAGCAGCTTGGGGACTAAATACGAGCAGTACTTC.

V and J are TRBV4-3 and TRBJ2-1; D gene unclear. CDR1 is LGHNA and CDR2 is YSLEER in the germline V gene. The V end was cut by 1 base, the J end by 10 bases, with 29 bases between. The CDR3 contains 19 residues. The CDR3 protein is CASSQGLLVSNIGVGEQFF. The CDR3 DNA reads TGCGCCAGCAGCCAAGGGCTTTTGGTTTCAAACATTGGCGTGGGCGAGCAGTTCTTC.

V gene TRBV28 combines with J gene TRBJ1-5, with D tentatively TRBD1 (6 bases). The CDR3 has 14 amino acids. Trimming removed 5 bases from V and 7 bases from J, with 15 bases in between. Per the germline V gene, CDR1 is MDHEN and CDR2 is SYDVKM. The CDR3 DNA reads TGTGCCAGCAGTCCCGACCAGGACAGCCAGCCCCAGCATTTT. Translating gives CASSPDQDSQPQHF.

The genes are TRBV27 and TRBJ1-6; a possible D gene is TRBD1 (5 bases). V dropped 5 bases and J dropped 7 bases, with 12 bases sitting between them. There are 14 residues in the CDR3. Germline CDR1 reads MNHEY; CDR2 reads SMNVEV (reference sequence). The CDR3, as DNA: TGTGCCAGCAGTACCAGGGAATCCAATTCACCCCTCCACTTT. It codes for CASSTRESNSPLHF.

The rearrangement uses TRBV9 and TRBJ2-1, with D unresolved. V dropped 3 bases and J dropped 6 bases, with 10 bases sitting between them. CDR3 length equals 13 residues. Looked up from germline, CDR1 is SGDLS and CDR2 is YYNGEE. CDR3 coding DNA: TGTGCCAGCAGCGCCCGATACGGCAATGAGCAGTTCTTC. Translating it yields CASSARYGNEQFF.